Included here is one T cell receptor beta chain sequence, with context. Its binding antigen is unknown. Base qualities are not recorded, but no much larger clone differs from it by a single base. The label giving this sample's time point can be read as: about 28 days (+/-7) after the second vaccine dose. AZD1222 recipients given second doses at about 4 weeks or at about 12 weeks were pooled, since spike-specific TCR depth and breadth were not found to differ between the two schedules. Vaccinee samples were obtained from the UK trials COV001 and COV002, which included a single-blind randomized controlled phase 2/3 trial of AZD1222 (ChAdOx1 nCoV-19) in healthy adults. For TCRbeta chain sequencing, PBMC samples were collected from trial participants at day 0 and at day 28 after the second dose. The CDR3 regions of human TCRbeta chains were analyzed by immunosequencing. Per the authors' processing: Repertoire TCRs were matched against a reference library of SARS-CoV-2-specific TCRs generated with the MIRA antigen-specificity platform. Breadth was defined as the fraction of unique TCRs that were SARS-CoV-2-associated. Depth was defined as the fraction of total T cells that were SARS-CoV-2-associated. Using the MIRA data, every spike-specific TCR was mapped to the spike region that the TCR reacted to and assigned to either a CD4 or a CD8 class. Log10-transformed breadth and depth values were compared by one-way ANOVA with Sidak's multiple comparisons tests. TCRdb stores this immuneACCESS table with in-frame sequences only. Part of the clones is absent; in the studies checked, under half of the shortfall reflects unresolved V genes, and no reason is known for the rest. The V and J calls and clone size were taken over from that table, and D and trimming were inferred from the DNA. This sample has around 150,000 clones in its table, and 85% to 95% of those were observed once. 6.5% to 8% of the sample comes from the top ten.

This sample stems from a study of T cell responses to AZD1222 COVID-19 vaccine (dated by TCRdb to the early 2020s). Regarding the study in general: TCR sequencing covered 230 to 250 trial participants: around 210 given two doses of AZD1222 and approximately 26 given two doses of MenACWY control vaccine. Enrollment into the trials was organized by age into subgroups of 18-55, 56-69 and 70-plus years, and those subgroups contained around 150, 28 and 57 TCR-sequenced participants, respectively.

Overall results and qualifications from the work: After two AZD1222 doses, both the breadth and the depth of spike-specific TCRs were significantly higher than at day 0 and than in MenACWY recipients. Conclusions about previously exposed vaccinees were limited because only six AZD1222 recipients were SARS-CoV-2 seropositive at baseline. Reportedly, almost half of the unique spike-specific TCRs recognized epitopes lying outside the regions that are mutated in the B.1.351 and B.1.1.7 variants. Most participants were white British and females outnumbered males, and the authors suggested that clonal diversity may have been underestimated. No day 14 peak-response samples were available, so repertoires were characterized only after the peak T cell response. The 56-69-year group was small, and its depth increase did not reach significance, likely because of low power. The whole spike protein was spanned by vaccine-associated CD4 TCRs, and dominant responses were seen in regions 160-218 and 743-854.

Based on the germline V gene (reference sequence), the CDR1 and CDR2 sequences are LNHDA and SQIVND. V is pared back by 2 bases and J by 4 bases, with 11 bases lying between the germline termini. The CDR3, cysteine through phenylalanine, is 14 amino acids long. Just CDR3 DNA is preserved here, 42 bases in frame from base 1. This sequence was found in an adult who received the AZD1222 COVID-19 vaccine. The rearrangement joined TRBV19 to TRBJ1-2; the D segment could be TRBD1, given 6 matching bases. Here the sequenced sample was peripheral blood, taken 28 days after the second AZD1222 dose. In nucleotides, the sequence is TGTGCCAGTAGTATACCTCAGGGGATCTATGGCTACACCTTC. Translated, it gives CASSIPQGIYGYTF.